This T cell receptor (beta chain) emerged from a study of blood T cell repertoires in COVID-19. Study-wide background: In each case, the material was cDNA or gDNA derived from T cells, B-cell-depleted T cells, or PBMCs.

Here immunoSEQ multiplex PCR was the method, and the copy in TCRdb shows in-frame clones only, minus some. This table has 250,000 to 350,000 clones, roughly 91% appearing once. Germline V CDR1 and CDR2: SGHRS, YFSETQ. The CDR3 spans 16 residues. Trimming took off 0 bases at V and 1 base at J, with 10 bases between the two ends. The TCR originated in a woman in her sixties in a cohort exposed to, infected with or recovered from COVID-19 (not recorded which). The rearrangement links TRBV5-1 to TRBJ2-2; the D gene is possibly TRBD1 (6 bases). Material: PBMCs or T cells enriched from blood (not recorded which). CDR3 nucleotide sequence: TGCGCCAGCAGCTTGGCCCGGACAGTGAACACCGGGGAGCTGTTTTTT. Amino acids: CASSLARTVNTGELFF.